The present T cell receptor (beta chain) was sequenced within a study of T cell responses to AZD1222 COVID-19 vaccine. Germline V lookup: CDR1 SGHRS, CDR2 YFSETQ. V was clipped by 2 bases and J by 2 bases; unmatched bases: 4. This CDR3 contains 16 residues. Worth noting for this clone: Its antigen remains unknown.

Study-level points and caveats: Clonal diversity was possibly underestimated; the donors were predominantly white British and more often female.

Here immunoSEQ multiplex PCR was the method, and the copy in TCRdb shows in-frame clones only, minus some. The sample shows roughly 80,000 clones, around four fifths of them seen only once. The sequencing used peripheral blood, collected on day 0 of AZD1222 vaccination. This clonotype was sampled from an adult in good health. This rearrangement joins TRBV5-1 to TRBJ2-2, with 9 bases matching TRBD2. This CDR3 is CASSLLAGVNTGELFF. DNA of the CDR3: TGCGCCAGCAGCTTATTAGCGGGGGTCAACACCGGGGAGCTGTTTTTT. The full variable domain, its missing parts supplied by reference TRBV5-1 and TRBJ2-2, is KAGVTQTPRYLIKTRGQQVTLSCSPISGHRSVSWYQQTPGQGLQFLFEYFSETQRNKGNFPGRFSGRQFSNSRSEMNVSTLELGDSALYLCASSLLAGVNTGELFFGEGSRLTVL.